This T cell receptor beta chain was sequenced in a study of beta chain features in type 1 diabetes. Purity (above 98%) was reached by all sorted populations. The whole isolated RNA underwent reverse transcription, so sequencing captured expressed TCRB transcripts. Roughly 3.6 million reads, on average, came from each naive, central memory and regulatory T cell sample. Generated by immunoSEQ multiplex PCR, the TCRdb table keeps only in-frame clones and is missing some. Among about 220,000 clones listed, approximately 11% were seen once. The CDR3 length is 14 residues. Looked up from germline, CDR1 is SQVTM and CDR2 is ANQGSEA. Trimming removed 7 bases from V and 3 bases from J; junction bases left unmatched: 9. Study results and caveats: Cells expressing TCR highly could be over-represented by cDNA sequencing.

This clone turned up a few times. Its target is unknown. The source of this sequence is a man aged 18 to 30 in good health. V gene TRBV29-1 combines with J gene TRBJ2-7; TRBD1 matches at 10 bases. What was sequenced was central memory CD4+ T cells from blood. In DNA form, the CDR3 reads TGCAGCGCAACCGGACAGGGGGGTCTCTACGAGCAGTACTTC. The encoded protein is CSATGQGGLYEQYF.